A selection of T cell receptor beta chains follows, all from one sample in a study of CD8 T cells in ankylosing spondylitis. A single record per CDR3 protein comes from TCRdb applying MiXCR to the 5' RACE reads. The repertoire consists of approximately 240,000 distinct CDR3 sequences, with 20% to 30% occurring once and the leading ten covering 0.6% to 0.75%. The sequenced material came from blood, either unsorted or a sorted T cell fraction (not recorded which). The source of these receptors is a male donor with ankylosing spondylitis or in good health (not recorded which). Each CDR3 is given with its conserved first and last residue. A D gene is named only where the DNA matches it firmly. Some rows have no size entry. The others give once, few or many, or a class for an expanded clone.

size,J,D,V,DNA,CDR3
.,TRBJ2-3,.,TRBV10-1,TGCGCCAGCAGTGAAGAACAATTTGAGAGTACGCAGTATTTT,CASSEEQFESTQYF
.,TRBJ1-6,.,TRBV7-2,TGTGCCAGCAGCCCCGGGACGGGGTCACCCCTCCACTTT,CASSPGTGSPLHF
.,TRBJ2-1,.,TRBV5-4,TGTGCCAGCAGCCCAGATAGGGCCCTCTACAATGAGCAGTTCTTC,CASSPDRALYNEQFF
few,TRBJ2-7,TRBD1,TRBV20-1,TGCAGTGCTATCGGGACAGGATCTTCATCGGAGCAGTACTTC,CSAIGTGSSSEQYF
few,TRBJ2-1,TRBD1,TRBV20-1,TGCAGTGCCCCACCCTCCCTAGGACAGGGGGTTTCCTACAATGAGCAGTTCTTC,CSAPPSLGQGVSYNEQFF
few,TRBJ2-7,.,TRBV12-3/TRBV12-4,TGTGCCAGCGCGGGCTACGAGCAGTACTTC,CASAGYEQYF
.,TRBJ2-7,.,TRBV10-2,TGCGCCAGCAGTGAGACAGGCTTCTCCTACGAGCAGTACTTC,CASSETGFSYEQYF
.,TRBJ1-2,.,TRBV11-2,TGTGCCAGCAGCCCGGACAGACCATCGGGCTATGGCTACACCTTC,CASSPDRPSGYGYTF
few,TRBJ2-1,TRBD2,TRBV5-1,TGCGCCAGCAGCTTGGCGGTAGCGGGGGACAATGAGCAGTTCTTC,CASSLAVAGDNEQFF
many,TRBJ1-5,.,TRBV7-2,TGTGCCAGCAGCTTAGTGGGGGATAGCAATCAGCCCCAGCATTTT,CASSLVGDSNQPQHF
.,TRBJ1-2,.,TRBV6-5,TGTGCCAGCAGTTTTGGGTACAGTTATGGCTACACCTTC,CASSFGYSYGYTF
.,TRBJ2-3,.,TRBV7-8,TGTGCCAGCAGCCCCCTGGTCGCGCAGTATTTT,CASSPLVAQYF
.,TRBJ2-1,.,TRBV7-2,TGTGCCAGCAGCTTAGAGGGGTCGTACAATGAGCAGTTCTTC,CASSLEGSYNEQFF
.,TRBJ1-2,TRBD1,TRBV6-1,TGTGCCAGCAGCCCCTCCGGGACAGGCTTCGGGGGCTACACCTTC,CASSPSGTGFGGYTF
.,TRBJ1-5,.,TRBV30,TGTGCCTGGGCACGTGGTGACGGTCAGCCCCAGCATTTT,CAWARGDGQPQHF
many,TRBJ1-2,.,TRBV20-1,TGCAGTGCTAGAGATCTAGGCAGGGCAACCTATGGCTACACCTTC,CSARDLGRATYGYTF
few,TRBJ1-5,.,TRBV12-3/TRBV12-4,TGTGCATGCCGGATTGGATCTAGCAATCAGCCCCAGCATTTT,CACRIGSSNQPQHF